One and the same sample provided the 25 T cell receptor beta chains below, sequenced in a study of blood T cell repertoires in COVID-19. Assay used: immunoSEQ multiplex PCR; TCRdb lists only in-frame clones, some missing. The sample consists of under 300,000 clones, around 90% of them appearing once. Sequencing was done on a sample of PBMCs or T cells enriched from blood (not recorded which). The origin of the receptors is a woman aged 18-29 years who had recovered from COVID-19.

The rearrangement joins TRBV6-5 to TRBJ1-2; 7 nucleotides agree with TRBD1. There are 15 residues in the CDR3. Per germline, CDR1 MNHEY and CDR2 SVGAGI. Losses at the gene ends were 0 bases for V and 7 bases for J; bases not matched to a gene: 8. In DNA, the CDR3 is TGTGCCAGCAGTTACTCTTGGGACAGCCCTTTTGGCTACACCTTC. Translated, it gives CASSYSWDSPFGYTF.

This clone was recorded only once. The chain couples TRBV9 to TRBJ2-7; D possibly corresponds to TRBD2 (6 bases). Per germline, CDR1 SGDLS and CDR2 YYNGEE. V was cut by 0 bases and J by 2 bases, with 15 bases left in between. The CDR3 has 16 residues. CDR3 sequence reads: CASSVGETRSTYEQYF. The CDR3 bases are TGTGCCAGCAGCGTAGGAGAGACTAGGTCAACCTACGAGCAGTACTTC.

The chain couples TRBV5-1 to TRBJ2-1, with TRBD2 identical over 12 bases. The germline gives CDR1 SGHRS, CDR2 YFSETQ. V was clipped by 6 bases and J by 9 bases; unmatched bases: 4. The CDR3 length is 13 residues. The CDR3 here is CASNLAGGPEQFF. The CDR3 region has the DNA TGCGCCAGCAATCTAGCGGGGGGGCCTGAGCAGTTCTTC.

The V call is TRBV12-5, the J call TRBJ1-4, with 8 bases identical to TRBD1. The CDR3 contains 13 residues. CDR1 is LGHNT, CDR2 FRNRAP, per germline. With V trimmed by 5 bases and J by 8 bases, 4 bases remained unmatched. Here the CDR3 DNA reads TGTGCTAGTGGTACAGGGGGATCCGAAAAACTGTTTTTT. It encodes CASGTGGSEKLFF.

The chain uses TRBV5-6 and TRBJ2-4, with 8 nucleotides matching TRBD1. From germline, CDR1 is SGHDT and CDR2 YYEEEE. CDR3 size: 16 residues. The V segment lost 0 bases and the J segment 1 base; nucleotides outside the gene matches: 3. CDR3 in DNA: TGTGCCAGCAGCTTGGCGACAGGGGTTGCCAAAAACATTCAGTACTTC. It codes for CASSLATGVAKNIQYF.

The chain joins TRBV11-3 to TRBJ1-2; D uncertain. The V gene lost 5 bases and the J gene lost 3 bases, with 13 bases spanning the gap. Germline V CDR1 and CDR2: SGHNT, YENEEA. This CDR3 region has 14 residues. CDR3 DNA sequence: TGTGCCAGCAGCGCTTCCGGGAGAGACTATGGCTACACCTTC. It specifies CASSASGRDYGYTF.

The chain couples TRBV3-1 (or the pseudogene TRBV3-2) to TRBJ2-5, with D possibly matching TRBD2 (7 bases). Looked up from germline, CDR1 is LGHDT and CDR2 is YNNKEL (reference sequence). The CDR3 runs 15 residues. V was trimmed by 2 bases and J by 6 bases, leaving 16 bases between them. The CDR3 nucleotides are TGTGCCAGCAGCCAAAGGGGGGGCAGGGCGAAGACCCAGTACTTC. This gives the protein CASSQRGGRAKTQYF.

The chain recombines TRBV5-1 with TRBJ2-1; 7 bases are a match to TRBD2. The CDR3 covers 17 residues. V lost 0 bases and J lost 3; bases outside the gene matches: 9. In germline, CDR1 is SGHRS, CDR2 YFSETQ. CDR3 in amino acids: CASSLDVLAGDYNEQFF. CDR3 bases: TGCGCCAGCAGCTTGGACGTTTTGGCGGGAGACTACAATGAGCAGTTCTTC.

This clone was detected only once. V usage is TRBV5-4 and J usage is TRBJ1-2; D not certain. This CDR3 contains 17 residues. Germline CDR1 reads SGHNT; CDR2 reads YYREEE (reference sequence). V shed 1 base and J shed 5 bases, with 21 bases lying between them. As DNA, the CDR3 is TGTGCCAGCAGCTTGAGTTCCGGGAATCTCCCTGTTTATGGCTACACCTTC. It is translated as CASSLSSGNLPVYGYTF.

The chain has TRBV5-1 and TRBJ2-3, with D possibly TRBD2 on 5 matching bases. Trimming cost V 2 bases and J 0 bases, with 7 bases left between them. The CDR3 consists of 14 residues. Germline CDR1 is SGHRS and CDR2 is YFSETQ. The CDR3 here is CASSFGGSTDTQYF. The CDR3 region has the DNA TGCGCCAGCAGCTTCGGCGGGAGCACAGATACGCAGTATTTT.

This chain joins TRBV3-1 (or the pseudogene TRBV3-2) and TRBJ1-3; no clear D gene. In germline, CDR1 is LGHDT, CDR2 YNNKEL (reference sequence). This CDR3 is built from 14 residues. Trimming shortened V by 4 bases and J by 0 bases, and 7 bases separated the two germline ends. CDR3: CASSPGNSGNTIYF. The CDR3 DNA follows: TGTGCCAGCAGCCCGGGAAACTCTGGAAACACCATATATTTT.

The chain has TRBV10-2 and TRBJ1-4; the D gene is possibly TRBD1 (5 bases). Germline CDR1 WSHSY, CDR2 SAAADI. The CDR3 has 15 residues. Trimming pared 2 bases from V and 7 bases from J, leaving 14 bases between. Written as DNA, the CDR3 is TGCGCCAGCAGTGAGCCGACCGGGAGGGGTGAAAAACTGTTTTTT. It codes for CASSEPTGRGEKLFF.

V is TRBV27 and J is TRBJ1-6; the match to TRBD1 covers 7 bases. Germline CDR1 is MNHEY and CDR2 is SMNVEV (reference sequence). This CDR3 has 13 amino acids. Germline trimming cut 6 bases from V and 12 bases from J; bases unmatched to any gene: 8. CDR3 nucleotides: TGTGCCAGCAGCCGGGACAGTCGCGGACCCCTCCACTTT. Encoded protein: CASSRDSRGPLHF.

The J gene is TRBJ1-2, the V gene TRBV24-1; D is ambiguous. CDR1 KGHDR and CDR2 SFDVKD come from the germline V gene. The CDR3 runs 19 residues. The germline V and J ends were trimmed by 0 bases and 4 bases, with 23 bases remaining between them. The CDR3 DNA sequence: TGTGCCACCAGTGATTTGCGTTGCCGGTCGCAGCGCAAATCCTATGGCTACACCTTC. It is translated as CATSDLRCRSQRKSYGYTF.

V is TRBV3-1 (or the pseudogene TRBV3-2) and J is TRBJ1-3, with D tentatively TRBD1 (5 bases). Germline lookup yields CDR1 LGHDT and CDR2 YNNKEL (reference sequence). Trimming cost V 9 bases and J 1 base, with 13 bases left between them. This CDR3 comprises 14 residues. CDR3: CASGGVSSGNTIYF. The CDR3 nucleotides read TGTGCCAGTGGAGGGGTTTCTTCTGGAAACACCATATATTTT.

This chain links TRBV18 with TRBJ2-1; 8 bases map to TRBD2. This CDR3 has 14 amino acids. Losses at the gene ends were 5 bases for V and 6 bases for J; bases not matched to a gene: 6. CDR1 is KGHSH, CDR2 LQKENI, per germline. CDR3 protein: CASSTGLVGNEQFF. The CDR3 nucleotides are TGTGCCAGCTCAACGGGACTAGTAGGCAATGAGCAGTTCTTC.

The chain carries TRBV7-2 and TRBJ2-7, with 7 bases matching TRBD1. Germline V lookup: CDR1 SGHTA, CDR2 FQGNSA. V shed 5 bases, J shed 3 bases, and the junction held 7 bases outside the gene matches. The length of the CDR3 is 14 residues. The chain's CDR3 is CASSRRTGIYEQYF. The DNA for the CDR3 is TGTGCCAGCAGCAGAAGGACAGGCATCTACGAGCAGTACTTC.

The J gene is TRBJ2-5, the V gene TRBV15; 11 positions agree with TRBD2. V lost 0 bases to trimming and J lost 5 bases; unmatched junction nucleotides: 14. The CDR3 spans 19 residues. The germline gives CDR1 LNHNV, CDR2 YYDKDF (reference sequence). This CDR3 is CATSRDVRLAGPPRETQYF. Written as DNA, the CDR3 is TGTGCCACCAGCAGAGATGTCAGACTAGCGGGGCCTCCACGGGAGACCCAGTACTTC. The whole variable domain, filled in from reference TRBV15 and TRBJ2-5, reads DAMVIQNPRYQVTQFGKPVTLSCSQTLNHNVMYWYQQKSSQAPKLLFHYYDKDFNNEADTPDNFQSRRPNTSFCFLDIRSPGLGDTAMYLCATSRDVRLAGPPRETQYFGPGTRLLVL.

For the CDR3, the DNA is TGTGCCAGCTCACCGGGGACTCCGGGCACCGGGGAGCTGTTTTTT. This sequence encodes CASSPGTPGTGELFF. The V and J genes are TRBV18 and TRBJ2-2, with D perhaps TRBD2 (6 bases). Trimming pared 3 bases from V and 4 bases from J, leaving 12 bases between. Germline values: CDR1 KGHSH, CDR2 LQKENI. The CDR3 consists of 15 residues.

The rearrangement links TRBV24-1 to TRBJ1-2, with D possibly being TRBD1 (5 bases). Germline V gene data show CDR1 as KGHDR and CDR2 as SFDVKD. This CDR3 spans 15 amino acids. V was cut by 4 bases and J by 6 bases, with 17 bases left in between. The CDR3 spells CATSDQERGRDGYTF. CDR3 nucleotides: TGTGCCACCAGTGACCAGGAAAGGGGAAGGGATGGCTACACCTTC.

The gene calls are TRBV5-4 and TRBJ2-1; 7 bases line up with TRBD1. This CDR3 spans 14 amino acids. CDR1 and CDR2 (germline): SGHNT, YYREEE (reference sequence). V lost 0 bases and J lost 6; bases outside the gene matches: 3. DNA of the CDR3: TGTGCCAGCAGCTTGGTTGCAGGGGGCAATGAGCAGTTCTTC. Its translation is CASSLVAGGNEQFF.

The CDR3 spells CASSYFRDYGYTF. As DNA, the CDR3 is TGTGCCAGCAGTTACTTTCGGGACTATGGCTACACCTTC. This chain uses TRBV6-5 with TRBJ1-2, with D uncertain. The CDR3 covers 13 residues. Trimming removed 1 base at V and 3 bases at J, with 6 bases between. Germline V gene data show CDR1 as MNHEY and CDR2 as SVGAGI.

The V gene is TRBV19, the J gene TRBJ2-5, with D possibly TRBD2 on 6 matching bases. CDR1 and CDR2 from the germline V gene are LNHDA and SQIVND (reference sequence). Trimming removed 7 bases at V and 5 bases at J, with 14 bases between. The CDR3 covers 13 residues. This chain's CDR3 is CASIRRGGETQYF. DNA for the CDR3: TGTGCCAGTATTAGGAGGGGTGGGGAGACCCAGTACTTC.

Only one count was recorded for this clone. The chain couples TRBV4-1 to TRBJ2-4; 8 bases are shared with TRBD1. Per germline, CDR1 MGHRA and CDR2 YSYEKL. Germline trimming cut 4 bases from V and 4 bases from J; bases unmatched to any gene: 12. This CDR3 has 17 amino acids. The CDR3 region is CASSPDREGGWKNIQYF. The CDR3 bases are TGCGCCAGCAGCCCGGACAGGGAAGGGGGATGGAAAAACATTCAGTACTTC.

This chain connects TRBV18 to TRBJ2-7; TRBD1 matches at 9 bases. The V gene end was trimmed by 3 bases and the J gene end by 3 bases; junction bases not matched to a gene: 3. The CDR3 is 14 amino acids. CDR1 is KGHSH, CDR2 LQKENI, per germline. The CDR3, as DNA: TGTGCCAGCTCACCGGACAGGGGTTTCTACGAGCAGTACTTC. The encoded protein is CASSPDRGFYEQYF. The full variable domain, completed using reference TRBV18 and TRBJ2-7, is NAGVMQNPRHLVRRRGQEARLRCSPMKGHSHVYWYRQLPEEGLKFMVYLQKENIIDESGMPKERFSAEFPKEGPSILRIQQVVRGDSAAYFCASSPDRGFYEQYFGPGTRLTVT.